The clone carrying this T cell receptor (beta chain) was seen repeatedly, ten times or more. Its specificity is unknown. The CDR3 consists of 15 residues. CDR1 is SGHKS, CDR2 YYEKEE, per germline (reference sequence). The V end lost 0 bases, the J end lost 4 bases, and 11 bases lay between the germline ends. The data were taken from a study of T cells after yellow fever vaccination. The study made its TCR cDNA through 5'RACE template switching. That step introduced a universal primer site along with UMIs. MiXCR, run by TCRdb on the 5' RACE reads, gives a single entry per CDR3 protein. The table shows some 350,000 distinct CDR3 sequences, with almost 4% occurring only once. Broader study findings: A limited proportion of clonotypes was detected within both the CD4 and CD8 compartments. Peak timing came faster in the weaker secondary response, day 5 versus 15.

This receptor was identified in a man aged 18 to 29 who received the YFV17D yellow fever vaccine. The chain carries TRBV5-5 and TRBJ2-1; weak D call: TRBD1 (6 bases). The input for sequencing was PBMCs, taken 5 days after the yellow fever booster vaccination. The DNA of the CDR3 is TGTGCCAGCAGCTTGGGGGGGCAAGGGTACAATGAGCAGTTCTTC. Translation gives CASSLGGQGYNEQFF.